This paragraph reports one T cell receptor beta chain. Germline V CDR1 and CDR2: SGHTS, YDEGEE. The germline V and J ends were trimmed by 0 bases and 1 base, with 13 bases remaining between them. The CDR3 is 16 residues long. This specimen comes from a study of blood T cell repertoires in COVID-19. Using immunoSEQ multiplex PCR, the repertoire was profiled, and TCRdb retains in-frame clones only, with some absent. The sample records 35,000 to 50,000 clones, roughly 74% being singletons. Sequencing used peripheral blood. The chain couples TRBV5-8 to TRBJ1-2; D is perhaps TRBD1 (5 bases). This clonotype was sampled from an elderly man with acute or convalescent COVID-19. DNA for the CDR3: TGTGCCAGCAGCTTGGGGCCAGTCGGACATAACTATGGCTACACCTTC. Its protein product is CASSLGPVGHNYGYTF.